Included here is one T cell receptor beta chain sequence, with context. Its target is unknown. These data belong to a study of cytomegalovirus exposure and HLA in healthy donors. Overall study results and limits: The listing of about 150 TCR beta chains classed them as cytomegalovirus-associated. Rare sequences made up most TCRs, while some public TCRs were found in many donors. It was confirmed in vitro that three of the CMV-associated chains were specific for CMV antigens.

Libraries were prepared by immunoSEQ multiplex PCR; TCRdb keeps only in-frame clonotypes and omits some of them. The sample carries about 60,000 clones, roughly 94% recorded once. This receptor was obtained from a woman aged 18-29 years in good health and CMV-seropositive. Sequenced material: PBMCs.

CDR3 bases: TGTGCCAGCATGGTGACAGCCTACACCGGGGAGCTGTTTTTT. This translates into CASMVTAYTGELFF. V is TRBV6-5 and J is TRBJ2-2; D is possibly TRBD1 (5 bases). The CDR3 spans 14 residues. The V end was cut by 7 bases, the J end by 3 bases, with 12 bases between. Germline CDR1 and CDR2: MNHEY and SVGAGI.